The source of this T cell receptor (beta chain) is a study of glioma-infiltrating T cells after dendritic cell vaccination. Turning to the study itself: Three intradermal dendritic cell vaccine injections were given every two weeks.

Overall study findings and caveats: Longer survival after dendritic cell vaccination followed higher pretreatment TIL content.

The CDR3 totals 15 residues. Germline CDR1 reads GTSNPN; CDR2 reads SVGIG (reference sequence). V was cut by 3 bases and J by 5 bases, with 16 bases left in between. Patients had residual fresh-frozen tumor tissue and more than two years of survival data. The PCR used 60 V beta and 13 J beta primers. TCRdb's table, derived via immunoSEQ multiplex PCR, lists solely in-frame clones and lacks some. Among tens of thousands of clones listed, 70% to 90% were seen once. Points on this clone: Its specificity is not known.

This chain connects TRBV30 to TRBJ1-4; a possible D gene is TRBD1 (5 bases). The clonotype was recovered from a human donor with glioblastoma. This specimen was blood, taken before dendritic cell vaccination. CDR3 sequence reads: CAWSPGGTVNEKLFF. The CDR3 DNA sequence: TGTGCCTGGAGCCCCGGGGGGACGGTGAATGAAAAACTGTTTTTT.